The 23 T cell receptor beta chains below come from one sample, sequenced in a study of blood T cells in healthy people across ages. Next came a second PCR, run for about 6 to 11 cycles, which used a sample-barcoded 5' primer along with a J-beta primer mix. TCRdb analysed the 5' RACE reads with MiXCR anew, one entry per CDR3 protein. The sample carries more than 700,000 distinct CDR3 sequences, around 45% recorded once. The source material was blood. All receptors derive from a man older than 75 in good health.

This clonotype was detected only a few times. The CDR3 is CASSIAGGQDTQYF. CDR3 nucleotides: TGCGCCAGCAGTATAGCGGGGGGCCAGGATACGCAGTATTTT. This sequence joins TRBV5-1 and TRBJ2-3; TRBD2 matches at 10 bases. The CDR3 is 14 amino acids. V lost 5 bases to trimming and J lost 6 bases; unmatched junction nucleotides: 6. CDR1 and CDR2 (germline): SGHRS, YFSETQ.

V is TRBV20-1 and J is TRBJ2-7, with D perhaps matching TRBD2 (6 bases). With 3 bases removed from V and 2 bases from J, the gap between germline ends came to 14 bases. From germline, CDR1 is DFQATT and CDR2 SNEGSKA (reference sequence). This CDR3 contains 14 residues. The DNA for the CDR3 is TGCAGTGCTAGTGGGAGGCGGCCAGCCTACGAGCAGTACTTC. Protein sequence: CSASGRRPAYEQYF.

CDR3 sequence (DNA): TGTGCCAGCAGCTTAGATGTCACCGAGCAGTACTTC. Residues: CASSLDVTEQYF. The rearrangement joins TRBV7-2 to TRBJ2-7; D is unclear. Germline CDR1 reads SGHTA; CDR2 reads FQGNSA. The V and J ends lost 1 base and 6 bases respectively, with 7 bases between them. This CDR3 has 12 amino acids.

This clonotype was seen a handful of times. The chain links TRBV11-2 to TRBJ2-1; 9 nucleotides match TRBD2. V gave up 6 bases and J gave up 6 bases; unmatched junction bases: 6. Germline assignment: CDR1 SGHAT and CDR2 FQNNGV. The CDR3 covers 14 residues. The CDR3 sequence: CASRKPAGGNEQFF. The CDR3 coding sequence is TGTGCCAGCAGGAAACCAGCGGGAGGCAATGAGCAGTTCTTC.

In its sample, this clonotype was seen a few times. The chain links TRBV6-4 to TRBJ2-1, with a tentative D call TRBD1 (5 bases). Between the trimmed V and J ends, which lost 4 bases and 9 bases, there was a span of 13 bases. The CDR3 runs to 13 residues. Germline CDR1 reads MRHNA; CDR2 reads SNTAGT. The CDR3 spells CASSGTTSGEQFF. CDR3 nucleotides: TGTGCCAGCAGTGGGACAACCAGTGGTGAGCAGTTCTTC.

This clonotype was counted ten times or more. The genes are TRBV24-1 and TRBJ2-1, with 8 positions matching TRBD1. V lost 5 bases to trimming and J lost 8 bases; unmatched junction nucleotides: 7. Per the germline V gene, CDR1 is KGHDR and CDR2 is SFDVKD. The CDR3 loop spans 14 amino acids. The CDR3 region is CATSGQGAFDEQFF. DNA of the CDR3: TGTGCCACCAGTGGGCAGGGGGCGTTTGATGAGCAGTTCTTC.

This clonotype was observed a few times. The chain combines TRBV6-6 with TRBJ2-1; TRBD2 is a possible D gene (6 bases). The CDR3 is 16 amino acids. Trimming stripped 2 bases from V and 3 bases from J, with 14 bases between. CDR1 and CDR2 from the germline V gene are MNHNY and SVGAGI (reference sequence). The CDR3, as DNA: TGTGCCAGCAGTTACATCGGGGGTCAAAACTACAATGAGCAGTTCTTC. Translating it yields CASSYIGGQNYNEQFF.

The chain joins TRBV12-3 or TRBV12-4 to TRBJ1-2, with a tentative D call TRBD1 (5 bases). Trimming shortened V by 0 bases and J by 8 bases, and 16 bases separated the two germline ends. The CDR3 has 15 residues. The CDR3 DNA reads TGTGCCAGCAGTTTAGCGAACTATCGGGGGGACGGCTACACCTTC. It codes for CASSLANYRGDGYTF.

This clonotype was counted a few times. This sequence joins TRBV10-3 and TRBJ2-3; 14 bases are a match to TRBD2. This CDR3 contains 18 residues. Germline-derived CDR1 and CDR2 are ENHRY and SYGVKD. V shed 3 bases and J 3 bases; nucleotides not matched to a gene: 8. The CDR3: CAISEPGLAGVMTDTQYF. CDR3 bases: TGTGCCATCAGTGAACCGGGACTAGCGGGAGTGATGACAGATACGCAGTATTTT.

This clonotype was recorded a few times. The V call is TRBV6-6, the J call TRBJ1-2; a possible D gene is TRBD1 (5 bases). This CDR3 has 13 residues. V lost 2 bases and J lost 7, with 11 bases in between. Germline loops: CDR1 MNHNY, CDR2 SVGAGI (reference sequence). The CDR3 nucleotides read TGTGCCAGCAGTTACCGGGACGACCCTGGCTACACCTTC. This encodes CASSYRDDPGYTF.

This chain links TRBV28 with TRBJ2-4; D may be TRBD1 (6 bases). Looked up from germline, CDR1 is MDHEN and CDR2 is SYDVKM. This CDR3 contains 17 residues. Trimming removed 3 bases from V and 1 base from J, with 16 bases in between. The CDR3 DNA reads as TGTGCCAGCAGTTTCACAGGGAACCGTCTGGCCAAAAACATTCAGTACTTC. Translating it yields CASSFTGNRLAKNIQYF. Full variable domain (rest looked up from reference TRBV28 and TRBJ2-4): DVKVTQSSRYLVKRTGEKVFLECVQDMDHENMFWYRQDPGLGLRLIYFSYDVKMKEKGDIPEGYSVSREKKERFSLILESASTNQTSMYLCASSFTGNRLAKNIQYFGAGTRLSVL.

The table lists this clonotype with a few counts. The DNA of the CDR3 is TGTGCCAGCAGTGGAGGGGGCGATTTCGAGCAGTACTTC. Protein: CASSGGGDFEQYF. The chain couples TRBV27 to TRBJ2-7; D possibly corresponds to TRBD1 (7 bases). The CDR3 runs to 13 residues. The V end was cut by 5 bases, the J end by 6 bases, with 14 bases between. Germline values: CDR1 MNHEY, CDR2 SMNVEV (reference sequence).

The rearrangement uses TRBV10-3 and TRBJ2-1; 9 bases are a match to TRBD2. TRBJ2-7 explains the end of the DNA better; the J call may be wrong. CDR1 is ENHRY and CDR2 is SYGVKD in the germline V gene. The CDR3 contains 16 residues. The CDR3: CAISLLSSGTYNEQYF. As DNA, the CDR3 is TGTGCCATCAGCCTTCTTTCTAGCGGGACTTACAATGAGCAGTACTTC.

As concerns this clonotype: A much larger clonotype is one base distant, so this may be a read error. The chain uses TRBV21-1 and TRBJ2-7; TRBD2, the D gene given by the table, was not confirmed from the DNA. TRBV21-1 constitutes a pseudogene. The CDR3 extends over 14 amino acids. For the CDR3, the DNA is TGTGCCAGCAGCAAAGGGTCTTCCCTCGGGGAGCAGTACTTC. Amino acid sequence: CASSKGSSLGEQYF.

This chain connects TRBV20-1 to TRBJ2-1; 8 nucleotides agree with TRBD2. V shed 0 bases and J 7 bases; nucleotides not matched to a gene: 8. Germline V gene data show CDR1 as DFQATT and CDR2 as SNEGSKA (reference sequence). The length of the CDR3 is 15 residues. In nucleotides, the CDR3 is TGCAGTGCTAGAGAAGCCGGACTAGCTCGGAATGAGCAGTTCTTC. Translating it yields CSAREAGLARNEQFF.

The chain combines TRBV24-1 with TRBJ2-1; D unclear. The CDR3 extends over 14 amino acids. Trimming shortened V by 7 bases and J by 0 bases, and 9 bases separated the two germline ends. Germline lookup yields CDR1 KGHDR and CDR2 SFDVKD. DNA for the CDR3: TGTGCCACCAGCCAGGATAACTCCTACAATGAGCAGTTCTTC. Translating gives CATSQDNSYNEQFF.

The chain combines TRBV20-1 with TRBJ1-1, with D possibly TRBD1 on 5 matching bases. The CDR3 covers 14 residues. Germline CDR1 reads DFQATT; CDR2 reads SNEGSKA (reference sequence). V was clipped by 7 bases and J by 6 bases, with 21 bases between them. CDR3 loop: CSVSPGHGIPEAFF. CDR3 nucleotides: TGCAGTGTTAGCCCGGGGCACGGGATCCCTGAAGCTTTCTTT.

This clonotype was detected many times. This chain uses TRBV14 with TRBJ2-1; D is uncertain. There are 16 residues in the CDR3. V lost 1 base to trimming and J lost 0 bases, with 10 bases between them. CDR1 is SGHDN and CDR2 is FVKESK in the germline V gene. In DNA, the CDR3 is TGTGCCAGCAGCCAAGTCGGGTCTTACTCCTACAATGAGCAGTTCTTC. Encoded protein: CASSQVGSYSYNEQFF.

In its sample, this clonotype was seen a few times. This rearrangement joins TRBV27 to TRBJ2-1; the match to TRBD2 covers 16 bases. The CDR3 loop spans 17 amino acids. Germline CDR1 is MNHEY and CDR2 is SMNVEV (reference sequence). With V trimmed by 6 bases and J by 3 bases, 5 bases remained unmatched. CDR3 in amino acids: CASSRGLAGGLYNEQFF. CDR3 bases: TGTGCCAGCAGCCGGGGACTAGCGGGAGGGCTCTACAATGAGCAGTTCTTC.

Many counts were recorded for this clonotype. The genes are TRBV12-3 or TRBV12-4 and TRBJ2-6; D is uncertain. This CDR3 spans 16 amino acids. V shed 1 base and J shed 1 base, with 8 bases lying between them. The CDR3 sequence is CASSLEVGSGANVLTF. The CDR3 DNA reads as TGTGCCAGCAGTTTAGAGGTGGGTTCTGGGGCCAACGTCCTGACTTTC.

This clonotype showed up just a few times. This sequence joins TRBV7-2 and TRBJ2-7; 10 bases map to TRBD2. The ends lost 7 bases at V and 0 bases at J; junction bases unmatched: 18. The CDR3 loop spans 19 amino acids. Per the germline V gene, CDR1 is SGHTA and CDR2 is FQGNSA. The CDR3 coding sequence is TGTGCCAGCACCCTCGACGCGGTAGCGGGAGGCCAGAGCTCCTACGAGCAGTACTTC. The encoded protein is CASTLDAVAGGQSSYEQYF.

The CDR3 DNA sequence: TGCAGTGCTAGAGGCGGACAGGGCAATCAGCCCCAGCATTTT. Translation: CSARGGQGNQPQHF. The chain links TRBV20-1 to TRBJ1-5; 7 bases agree with TRBD1. The trim removed 1 base at V and 2 bases at J, leaving 2 bases unmatched. CDR3 length: 14 residues. Germline assignment: CDR1 DFQATT and CDR2 SNEGSKA (reference sequence).

The chain links TRBV4-1 to TRBJ2-1; D might be TRBD2 (6 bases). V dropped 0 bases and J dropped 10 bases, with 16 bases sitting between them. Germline values: CDR1 MGHRA, CDR2 YSYEKL. This CDR3 is 15 amino acids long. CDR3 nucleotides: TGCGCCAGCAGCCAAGAGCTATCGGGAGCGCCAGAGCAGTTCTTC. Its translation is CASSQELSGAPEQFF.